This T cell receptor (beta chain) derives from a study of T-cell reconstitution after alpha-beta-depleted transplantation in children. J lost 2 bases, V lost 6 bases, and 9 bases had no gene match. Germline V gene data show CDR1 as DFQATT and CDR2 as SNEGSKA (reference sequence). This CDR3 comprises 15 residues. A TCRbeta library incorporating unique molecular identifiers was prepared. Each CDR3 protein gets one entry after TCRdb re-called the PCR reads with MiXCR. This sample has some 840,000 distinct CDR3 sequences, with roughly 15% found just once. The table lists this clonotype with a few counts. The chain employs TRBV20-1 and TRBJ2-7; 11 positions agree with TRBD2. The sequencing used PBMCs, mostly from graft donor cells, collected 360 days after TCRalphabeta/CD19-depleted stem cell transplant. The sequence derives from a male patient aged 5 to 17 who had a stem cell transplant for acute lymphoblastic leukemia, so the T cells may come from the graft donor. This CDR3 is CSAPSGSGRAYEQYF. For the CDR3, the DNA is TGCAGTGCCCCATCGGGTAGCGGGAGGGCCTACGAGCAGTACTTC.